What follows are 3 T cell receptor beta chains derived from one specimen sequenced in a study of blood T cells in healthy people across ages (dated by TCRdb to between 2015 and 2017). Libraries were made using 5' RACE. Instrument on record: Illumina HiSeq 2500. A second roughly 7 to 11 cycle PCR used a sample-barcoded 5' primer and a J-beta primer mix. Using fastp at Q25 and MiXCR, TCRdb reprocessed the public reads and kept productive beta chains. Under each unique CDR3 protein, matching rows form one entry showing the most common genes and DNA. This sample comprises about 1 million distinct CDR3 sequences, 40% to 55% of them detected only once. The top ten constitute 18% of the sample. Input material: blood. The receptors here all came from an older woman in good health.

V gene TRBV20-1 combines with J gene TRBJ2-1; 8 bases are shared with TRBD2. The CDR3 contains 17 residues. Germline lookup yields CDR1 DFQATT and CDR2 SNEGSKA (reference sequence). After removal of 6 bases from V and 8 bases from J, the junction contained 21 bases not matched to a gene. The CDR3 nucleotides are TGCAGTGCGCCCGGGATGACCGGGACTAGTAAGGGCGATGAGCAGTTCTTC. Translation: CSAPGMTGTSKGDEQFF.

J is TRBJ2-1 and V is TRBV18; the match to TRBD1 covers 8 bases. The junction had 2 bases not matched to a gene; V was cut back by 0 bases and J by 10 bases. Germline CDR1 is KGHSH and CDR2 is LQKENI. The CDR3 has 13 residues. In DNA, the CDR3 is TGTGCCAGCTCACCACCGGACAGGGTCGAGCAGTTCTTC. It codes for CASSPPDRVEQFF. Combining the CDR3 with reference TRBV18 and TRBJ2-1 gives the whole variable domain NAGVMQNPRHLVRRRGQEARLRCSPMKGHSHVYWYRQLPEEGLKFMVYLQKENIIDESGMPKERFSAEFPKEGPSILRIQQVVRGDSAAYFCASSPPDRVEQFFGPGTRLTVL.

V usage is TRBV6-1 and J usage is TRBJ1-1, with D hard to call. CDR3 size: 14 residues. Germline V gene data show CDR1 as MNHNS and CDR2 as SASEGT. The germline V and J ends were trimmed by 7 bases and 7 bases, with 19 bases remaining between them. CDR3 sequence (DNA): TGTGCCAGCACTACCGACACGGCGAACGGTGAAGCTTTCTTT. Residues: CASTTDTANGEAFF.